This T cell receptor beta chain derives from a study of blood T cell repertoires in COVID-19. Study details: Specimens from acute and convalescent COVID-19 originated in the United States, Italy and Spain. The analysed material was cDNA or gDNA that came from T cells, B-cell-depleted T cells, or PBMCs.

V trimming: 4 bases; J trimming: 4 bases; junction bases outside the gene matches: 16. This CDR3 spans 17 amino acids. Germline V gene lookup returns CDR1 SGDLS and CDR2 YYNGEE. Original handling: Reference gene primer amplification yielded estimated nucleated cell counts. Sequenced by immunoSEQ multiplex PCR; TCRdb stores in-frame clones only, minus some. V and J calls and clone size come straight from that table; D and trimming were deduced from the DNA. The table lists 210,000 or so clones, approximately 82% of them singletons, with roughly 2.9% in the top ten. J is TRBJ1-2 and V is TRBV9; 7 nucleotides agree with TRBD1. The specimen sequenced was peripheral blood. The sequence was collected from a man aged 45-60 years with active or convalescent COVID-19. This CDR3 is CASSPRTGFPTGYGYTF. CDR3 sequence (DNA): TGTGCCAGCAGCCCGAGGACAGGCTTTCCTACTGGCTATGGCTACACCTTC. The entire variable domain, with the rest obtained from reference TRBV9 and TRBJ1-2, is as follows: DSGVTQTPKHLITATGQRVTLRCSPRSGDLSVYWYQQSLDQGLQFLIQYYNGEERAKGNILERFSAQQFPDLHSELNLSSLELGDSALYFCASSPRTGFPTGYGYTFGSGTRLTVV.